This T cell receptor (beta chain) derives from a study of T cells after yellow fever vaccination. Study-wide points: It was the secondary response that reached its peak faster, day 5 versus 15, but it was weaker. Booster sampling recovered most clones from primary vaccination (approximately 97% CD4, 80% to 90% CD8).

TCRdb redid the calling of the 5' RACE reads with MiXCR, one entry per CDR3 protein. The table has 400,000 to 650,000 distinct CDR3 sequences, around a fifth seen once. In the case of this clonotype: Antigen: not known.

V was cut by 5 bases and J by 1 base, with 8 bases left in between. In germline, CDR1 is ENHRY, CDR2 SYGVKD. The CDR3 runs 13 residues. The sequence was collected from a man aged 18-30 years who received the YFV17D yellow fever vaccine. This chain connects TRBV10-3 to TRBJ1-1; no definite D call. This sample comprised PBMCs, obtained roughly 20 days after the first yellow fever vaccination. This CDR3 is CAISPGRNTEAFF. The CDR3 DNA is TGTGCCATCAGTCCCGGCAGGAACACTGAAGCTTTCTTT.